Included here is one TCR beta chain sequence, with context. The data were taken from a study of blood T cell repertoires in COVID-19. Study-wide background: Whether acute or convalescent, the COVID-19 samples came from the United States, Italy and Spain. PBMCs, B-cell-depleted T cells, or T cells provided the cDNA or gDNA that made up the material.

V lost 6 bases and J lost 7, with 15 bases in between. CDR3 length equals 13 residues. Per the study methods: Researchers report that nucleated cell counts were estimated from reference gene primer amplification. The data were produced by immunoSEQ multiplex PCR, yet TCRdb's version contains in-frame clones alone and is incomplete. Clonal size and the V and J genes are those of that table, whereas D and trimming came from the DNA. Here the sample spans about half a million clones, roughly 85% being singletons. This TCR was recovered from a human donor in a cohort sampled during active COVID-19. This chain uses TRBV12-3 or TRBV12-4 with TRBJ1-1; D might be TRBD1 (6 bases). Material for sequencing was peripheral blood. The CDR3 region has the DNA TGTGCCAGCAGCCCCCCGGACAGAAATGAAGCTTTCTTT. Amino acid sequence: CASSPPDRNEAFF.